Below are 17 T cell receptor beta chains sequenced from a single sample in a study of T-cell memory formation after mild COVID-19. TCRdb passed the 5' RACE reads through MiXCR, listing each CDR3 protein once. The sample holds under 450,000 distinct CDR3 sequences, more than 20% seen once. The sample was PBMCs or a T cell subset sorted from them (not recorded which). These receptors were obtained from an adult woman who had mild COVID-19 (a few samples of this study predate the infection). Cell type and time point are not known.

This clonotype was seen a few times. The CDR3 region is CASRESSGTAGGYTF. The DNA of the CDR3 is TGTGCCAGCAGGGAAAGCTCCGGGACAGCTGGTGGCTACACCTTC. V usage is TRBV2 and J usage is TRBJ1-2, with 7 bases lining up with TRBD1. V dropped 6 bases and J dropped 7; count of bases not matched to a gene: 14. This CDR3 region has 15 residues. CDR1 SNHLY and CDR2 FYNNEI come from the germline V gene.

This clonotype was counted only a few times. The rearrangement uses TRBV25-1 and TRBJ1-1, with TRBD1 identical over 8 bases. Germline V gene lookup returns CDR1 MGHDK and CDR2 SYGVNS. The CDR3 spans 15 residues. Trimming took 4 bases from V and 3 from J; bases not matched to a gene: 7. The CDR3 nucleotides are TGTGCCAGCAGTGGGGGGACAGGCGGTTACACTGAAGCTTTCTTT. Translated, it gives CASSGGTGGYTEAFF.

Notes on this clonotype: A clone one base away is much larger, so this may be a read error. The chain links TRBV18 to TRBJ2-4, with D possibly being TRBD2 (7 bases). Germline CDR1 and CDR2: KGHSH and LQKENI. This CDR3 has 16 amino acids. CDR3 protein: CASSPERGQAKTIQYF. In nucleotides, the CDR3 is TGTGCCAGCTCACCGGAGCGGGGACAAGCCAAAACCATTCAGTACTTC.

The rearrangement links TRBV15 to TRBJ2-7; 7 nucleotides align to TRBD1. Germline V gene data show CDR1 as LNHNV and CDR2 as YYDKDF (reference sequence). Trimming at V came to 5 bases and at J to 3 bases, leaving 13 bases not matched to a gene. CDR3 length equals 16 residues. The chain's CDR3 is CATSVASGGSGYEQYF. As DNA, the CDR3 is TGTGCCACCAGCGTCGCTTCAGGGGGAAGTGGCTACGAGCAGTACTTC.

The chain is built from TRBV12-5 and TRBJ2-1; TRBD2 might be the D (5 bases). The CDR3 has 15 amino acids. Germline V lookup: CDR1 LGHNT, CDR2 FRNRAP. Between the trimmed V and J ends, which lost 3 bases and 4 bases, there was a span of 13 bases. DNA of the CDR3: TGTGCTAGTGGTTTTTCCTTGACGGGGTACAATGAGCAGTTCTTC. Translated: CASGFSLTGYNEQFF.

The J gene is TRBJ2-5, the V gene TRBV5-1; maybe TRBD2 (5 bases). Germline loops: CDR1 SGHRS, CDR2 YFSETQ. This CDR3 is built from 15 residues. V lost 4 bases to trimming and J lost 0 bases, with 13 bases between them. CDR3 DNA sequence: TGCGCCAGCAGCCGTGGCGCCGGGGACCAAGAGACCCAGTACTTC. It translates to CASSRGAGDQETQYF.

The chain carries TRBV28 and TRBJ1-5; 7 bases fit TRBD1. The CDR3 totals 14 residues. Germline CDR1 is MDHEN and CDR2 is SYDVKM. Trimming removed 8 bases from V and 0 bases from J; junction bases left unmatched: 4. CDR3 sequence (DNA): TGTGCCAGCCGGACAGGTTATAGCAATCAGCCCCAGCATTTT. The encoded protein is CASRTGYSNQPQHF. The complete variable domain, with remaining parts taken from reference TRBV28 and TRBJ1-5, reads DVKVTQSSRYLVKRTGEKVFLECVQDMDHENMFWYRQDPGLGLRLIYFSYDVKMKEKGDIPEGYSVSREKKERFSLILESASTNQTSMYLCASRTGYSNQPQHFGDGTRLSIL.

In regard to this clonotype: A much bigger clone sits one base away, suggesting this may be a read error. The chain uses TRBV25-1 and TRBJ1-2, with TRBD1 matching over 8 bases. V was pared by 3 bases and J by 4 bases, with 10 bases of the junction left unmatched. This CDR3 comprises 16 residues. Germline CDR1 MGHDK, CDR2 SYGVNS. CDR3 DNA sequence: TGTGCCAGCAGTGATGTTGGAGGACAGGGAGGCTATGGCTACACCTTC. Amino acid sequence: CASSDVGGQGGYGYTF.

V is TRBV18 and J is TRBJ2-2; TRBD1 is a possible D gene (5 bases). CDR1 KGHSH and CDR2 LQKENI come from the germline V gene. The CDR3 runs to 14 residues. The V end was cut by 3 bases, the J end by 5 bases, with 10 bases between. CDR3 DNA: TGTGCCAGCTCACCCCCGACAGAAACCGGGGAGCTGTTTTTT. It is translated as CASSPPTETGELFF.

The table lists this clonotype with a few counts. The rearrangement uses TRBV7-2 and TRBJ1-2; D uncertain. V dropped 1 base and J dropped 0 bases, with 9 bases sitting between them. Germline V gene sequence: CDR1 SGHTA, CDR2 FQGNSA. The CDR3 sequence is 15 residues long. Here the CDR3 reads CASSLGWQPNYGYTF. For the CDR3, the DNA is TGTGCCAGCAGCTTAGGGTGGCAACCTAACTATGGCTACACCTTC.

The DNA of the CDR3 is TGCAGTGCTTATCGACTAGCGGGGGACCTCTACGAGCAGTACTTC. Translated: CSAYRLAGDLYEQYF. The gene calls are TRBV20-1 and TRBJ2-7; 12 nucleotides match TRBD2. The CDR3 sequence is 15 residues long. Trimming at V came to 5 bases and at J to 3 bases, leaving 8 bases not matched to a gene. Germline V gene data show CDR1 as DFQATT and CDR2 as SNEGSKA (reference sequence).

The chain links TRBV9 to TRBJ2-7, with TRBD1 matching over 7 bases. This CDR3 is built from 14 residues. J was trimmed by 3 bases and V by 0 bases; bases with no gene match: 3. The germline V gene has CDR1 SGDLS and CDR2 YYNGEE. The CDR3 sequence: CASSVGAGGYEQYF. The CDR3 bases are TGTGCCAGCAGCGTAGGCGCAGGGGGCTACGAGCAGTACTTC.

The chain carries TRBV4-1 and TRBJ2-2; D unresolved. V lost 4 bases to trimming and J lost 1 base, with 10 bases between them. This CDR3 contains 15 residues. Germline lookup yields CDR1 MGHRA and CDR2 YSYEKL. The CDR3 DNA reads as TGCGCCAGCAGCCCCGTCCCACGGAACACCGGGGAGCTGTTTTTT. This gives the protein CASSPVPRNTGELFF.

This rearrangement joins TRBV20-1 to TRBJ2-1, with D maybe TRBD2 (5 bases). The V end was cut by 5 bases, the J end by 4 bases, with 12 bases between. Germline CDR1 is DFQATT and CDR2 is SNEGSKA (reference sequence). The CDR3 spans 13 residues. Written as DNA, the CDR3 is TGCAGTGCTCCGATCGGGAATTACAATGAGCAGTTCTTC. It specifies CSAPIGNYNEQFF.

This clonotype was recorded once. V is TRBV12-3 or TRBV12-4 and J is TRBJ1-1; no definite D call. The CDR3 contains 14 residues. The V and J ends lost 3 bases and 0 bases respectively, with 8 bases between them. The CDR3 DNA follows: TGTGCCAGCAGTTTCTGGCAGATGAACACTGAAGCTTTCTTT. It is translated as CASSFWQMNTEAFF.

There are a few counts of this clonotype. The V gene is TRBV25-1, the J gene TRBJ2-7; D remains unclear. V was shortened by 2 bases and J by 3 bases, with 5 bases between the two germline ends. The germline gives CDR1 MGHDK, CDR2 SYGVNS. The CDR3 has 12 residues. CDR3 loop: CASSETVYEQYF. The CDR3 DNA is TGTGCCAGCAGTGAAACTGTCTACGAGCAGTACTTC.

The CDR3 DNA is TGTGCCAGCAGCCAAGATCTGGGAGCCTACAATGAGCAGTTCTTC. Residues: CASSQDLGAYNEQFF. The chain combines TRBV4-2 with TRBJ2-1; possible D gene TRBD2, 5 bases. CDR3 length: 15 amino acids. Per the germline V gene, CDR1 is LGHNA and CDR2 is YNFKEQ. Trimming took 0 bases from V and 2 from J, leaving 8 bases between them.